Sequencing of this T cell receptor beta chain was carried out in a study of T cells in Graves' hyperthyroidism and ophthalmopathy. Study observations and caveats: Ophthalmopathy was told apart from stable hyperthyroidism by a 13 V-J model.

TCR beta CDR3 region amplification was performed from RNA transcripts. A set of HTBI primers served as the primers for a first-round RT-PCR of the TCR CDR3. TCRdb fed the multiplex PCR reads into MiXCR, producing one record per CDR3 protein. This sample has about 710,000 distinct CDR3 sequences, with around 15% found just once. A remark on this clonotype: Its target is not known.

When ophthalmopathy did not progress within 18 months, Graves' hyperthyroidism was considered stable. Patients showing uncontrolled infection, other autoimmune disease, pregnancy or lactation were ineligible. Fresh peripheral blood, 8 to 10 ml, was the source of the PBMCs. CDR3 length: 13 residues. Trimming pared 5 bases from V and 4 bases from J, leaving 14 bases between. Per germline, CDR1 GTSNPN and CDR2 SVGIG (reference sequence). This chain links TRBV30 with TRBJ1-1; TRBD1 is a possible D gene (5 bases). The sequenced sample was blood. The TCR was taken from a man younger than 30 with Graves' hyperthyroidism. The CDR3 nucleotides read TGTGCCTGGTGGGGAAGGGGCGGCACTGAAGCTTTCTTT. It is translated as CAWWGRGGTEAFF. Variable domain in full (rest from reference TRBV30 and TRBJ1-1): SQTIHQWPATLVQPVGSPLSLECTVEGTSNPNLYWYRQAAGRGLQLLFYSVGIGQISSEVPQNLSASRPQDRQFILSSKKLLLSDSGFYLCAWWGRGGTEAFFGQGTRLTVV.